The rows below give T cell receptor beta chains drawn from one sample of a study of T-cell reconstitution after alpha-beta-depleted transplantation in children. TCRdb passed the PCR reads through MiXCR, listing each CDR3 protein once. This table holds around 960,000 distinct CDR3 sequences, roughly 29% found once. The sample was PBMCs, mostly from graft donor cells, taken 360 days after TCRalphabeta/CD19-depleted stem cell transplant. These receptor sequences come from a boy younger than two who had a stem cell transplant for SCID, so the T cells may come from the graft donor. Each CDR3 is given with its conserved first and last residue. D genes are given only for firm matches. Clone size appears in some rows only: once, few, many, or a class for an expanded clone.

.	TRBV5-6	12	TRBJ2-1	.	TGTGCCAGCAGCATCTCCGGGACAAGGGAGTTCTTC	CASSISGTREFF
many	TRBV28	16	TRBJ2-5	.	TGTGCCAGCAGTTTCAGGAGGGGAAGTGGGGAAGAGACCCAGTACTTC	CASSFRRGSGEETQYF
.	TRBV7-3	15	TRBJ1-2	.	TGTGCCAGCAGCTTACAAAAGCGCGGTAACTATGGCTACACCTTC	CASSLQKRGNYGYTF
many	TRBV9	16	TRBJ2-4	TRBD2	TGTGCCAGCAGCGTAGGTTGGGAGGGAGCCAAAAACATTCAGTACTTC	CASSVGWEGAKNIQYF
.	TRBV12-3/TRBV12-4	16	TRBJ2-2	.	TGTGCCAGCAGTTTGTGGTATCCCACGAACACCGGGGAGCTGTTTTTT	CASSLWYPTNTGELFF
few	TRBV2	13	TRBJ1-5	.	TGTGCCAGCAGTGAAGCGCTTCGACAGCCCCAGCATTTT	CASSEALRQPQHF
.	TRBV4-1	14	TRBJ2-7	.	TGCGCCAGCAGCGAGGGCGGGGGCCCCTACGAGCAGTACTTC	CASSEGGGPYEQYF
few	TRBV5-1	15	TRBJ2-1	.	TGCGCCAGCAGCTTGGCTGGGATCATCTACAATGAGCAGTTCTTC	CASSLAGIIYNEQFF
.	TRBV5-1	16	TRBJ2-7	.	TGCGCCAGCAGCTTATTTTTCGACTGGCCGGCGGACGAGCAGTACTTC	CASSLFFDWPADEQYF
.	TRBV20-1	15	TRBJ1-6	.	TGCAGTGCTAGAGTCCCGGGGGCGTTAAGTTCACCCCTCCACTTT	CSARVPGALSSPLHF
few	TRBV29-1	14	TRBJ2-1	.	TGCAGCGTTGTGGGTCCCAGCGCCTACAATGAGCAGTTCTTC	CSVVGPSAYNEQFF
few	TRBV20-1	12	TRBJ1-1	.	TGCAGTGCAAAGGGGACGGCCACTGAAGCTTTCTTT	CSAKGTATEAFF
once	TRBV3-1	18	TRBJ2-1	.	TGTGCCAGCAGCCAAGAAATGAAAGGGGGGCTATACTACAATGAGCAGTTCTTC	CASSQEMKGGLYYNEQFF
.	TRBV29-1	14	TRBJ1-5	.	TGCAGCGTTTCTTGGGGGTTTGGCAATCAGCCCCAGCATTTT	CSVSWGFGNQPQHF
.	TRBV5-6	14	TRBJ2-1	.	TGTGCCAGCAGCTTGTTAGAAGACTACAATGAGCAGTTCTTC	CASSLLEDYNEQFF
.	TRBV29-1	12	TRBJ2-7	TRBD1	TGCAGCGTTTTAACAGGGGGGTACGAGCAGTACTTC	CSVLTGGYEQYF
few	TRBV7-9	16	TRBJ1-1	.	TGTGCCAGCAGCTTAAGGCCGGGACATACGAACACTGAAGCTTTCTTT	CASSLRPGHTNTEAFF
.	TRBV4-1	14	TRBJ2-5	TRBD2	TGCGCCAGCAGCCGGGGGACTAGCCAAGAGACCCAGTACTTC	CASSRGTSQETQYF
few	TRBV5-1	13	TRBJ2-7	.	TGCGCCAGCAGCTCCCGTCCTTTCTACGAGCAGTACTTC	CASSSRPFYEQYF
few	TRBV5-1	13	TRBJ2-7	.	TGCGCCAGCAGTAAATCTGAGGGGTACGAGCAGTACTTC	CASSKSEGYEQYF
few	TRBV20-1	16	TRBJ2-2	.	TGCAGTGCTAGATCTGTCGACTATCGCGGGACCGGGGAGCTGTTTTTT	CSARSVDYRGTGELFF
.	TRBV5-1	15	TRBJ2-7	.	TGCGCCAGCAGCTCCCCCCCCGGGACATCCTACGAGCAGTACTTC	CASSSPPGTSYEQYF
.	TRBV28	14	TRBJ2-1	.	TGTGCCAGCAGTTTATGGCGGGTATACAATGAGCAGTTCTTC	CASSLWRVYNEQFF
.	TRBV5-1	14	TRBJ2-3	.	TGCGCCAGCAGCTTGTGGGATATAACAGATACGCAGTATTTT	CASSLWDITDTQYF